Listed here is a single T cell receptor beta chain. TCRdb's copy holds only in-frame clones and misses some; the assay was immunoSEQ multiplex PCR. There are about a million clones in the sample; approximately 80% occur only once, and approximately 1.5% lies in the top ten. The entry originates in a study of shared clonotypes between healthy human individuals. This clonotype was sampled from a man younger than 30 in good health. What was sequenced was memory CD4+ T cells sorted from blood. Subset given: CD45RA-negative fraction.

The CDR3 region is CASWAQMYEQYF. DNA of the CDR3: TGTGCCAGCTGGGCCCAAATGTACGAGCAGTACTTC. V is TRBV2 and J is TRBJ2-5; D remains unclear. Matching the DNA end better, TRBJ2-7 makes the J call doubtful. CDR1 and CDR2 (germline): SNHLY, FYNNEI. The CDR3 is made up of 12 amino acids.